The rows below give T cell receptor beta chains drawn from one sample of a study of radiotherapy plus CTLA-4 blockade in lung cancer. TCRdb keeps only in-frame clones here, not all; method: immunoSEQ multiplex PCR. The sample carries 75,000 or so clones, around 80% recorded once. This specimen consisted of peripheral blood, obtained from a patient treated with radiotherapy plus ipilimumab. The receptor source for this set is a human donor with non-small cell lung cancer who had a complete response to radiotherapy plus ipilimumab. The CDR3 runs from the conserved cysteine through the conserved F or W. The order of the fields is D gene, J gene, V gene, clone size, CDR3 protein, CDR3 DNA. The D gene is left open where the match is weak. Not every row has a clone size; where given, it reads once, few, many or a size class.

NA	TRBJ1-2	TRBV7-6	few	CASSLGSSAIYGYTF	TGTGCCAGCAGCTTAGGATCCAGCGCAATATATGGCTACACCTTC
TRBD1	TRBJ2-1	TRBV7-9	NA	CASSLAGTGGNEQFF	TGTGCCAGCAGCTTAGCTGGGACAGGGGGGAATGAGCAGTTCTTC
TRBD1	TRBJ1-1	TRBV10-1	NA	CASSGAQGAGTEAFF	TGCGCCAGCAGTGGGGCACAGGGGGCGGGCACTGAAGCTTTCTTT
TRBD1	TRBJ1-4	TRBV29-1	NA	CSIEDRGDEKLFF	TGCAGCATCGAGGACAGGGGTGATGAAAAACTGTTTTTT
NA	TRBJ1-4	TRBV9	NA	CASSVGFNEKLFF	TGTGCCAGCAGCGTAGGCTTCAATGAAAAACTGTTTTTT
NA	TRBJ2-5	TRBV6-6	NA	CASTREETQYF	TGTGCCAGCACGAGGGAAGAGACCCAGTACTTC
NA	TRBJ1-4	TRBV7-9	NA	CASSEPGQMAGKLFF	TGTGCCAGCAGCGAGCCCGGACAGATGGCTGGAAAACTGTTTTTT
TRBD1	TRBJ2-7	TRBV28	NA	CASSLYGTGTGSYEQYF	TGTGCCAGCAGTTTATATGGAACCGGGACAGGGTCCTACGAGCAGTACTTC
TRBD2	TRBJ2-3	TRBV9	NA	CASSLDGAGGTDTQYF	TGTGCCAGCAGCCTCGACGGCGCGGGGGGCACAGATACGCAGTATTTT
NA	TRBJ1-1	TRBV7-2	NA	CASSLRGPTEAFF	TGTGCCAGCAGCTTAAGGGGTCCCACTGAAGCTTTCTTT
TRBD1	TRBJ1-4	TRBV9	NA	CASSVETGLREKLFF	TGTGCCAGCAGCGTAGAGACAGGGCTGCGTGAAAAACTGTTTTTT
NA	TRBJ1-4	TRBV11-2	few	CASSLGRGNEKLFF	TGTGCCAGCAGCTTAGGAAGGGGGAATGAAAAACTGTTTTTT
NA	TRBJ1-1	TRBV4-1	few	CASSQETGTEAFF	TGCGCCAGCAGCCAAGAGACGGGGACTGAAGCTTTCTTT
TRBD1	TRBJ2-7	TRBV18	few	CASSPLDRNSYEQYF	TGTGCCAGCTCACCACTGGACAGGAACTCCTACGAGCAGTACTTC
TRBD2	TRBJ2-2	TRBV18	once	CASSRTSGANTGELFF	TGTGCCAGCTCACGGACTAGCGGGGCGAACACCGGGGAGCTGTTTTTT
NA	TRBJ1-5	TRBV7-2	NA	CASSTSGRYSNQPQHF	TGTGCCAGCAGCACCTCGGGCAGGTACAGCAATCAGCCCCAGCATTTT
TRBD2	TRBJ2-2	TRBV10-1	NA	CASSESLAGGHGELFF	TGCGCCAGCAGTGAGTCCCTAGCGGGGGGCCACGGGGAGCTGTTTTTT
NA	TRBJ2-5	TRBV27	NA	CASSEREGPYQETQYF	TGTGCCAGCAGTGAGCGAGAGGGGCCGTACCAAGAGACCCAGTACTTC
NA	TRBJ1-5	TRBV30	NA	CAWSMHFSNQPQHF	TGTGCCTGGAGTATGCACTTTAGCAATCAGCCCCAGCATTTT
TRBD2	TRBJ2-1	TRBV12-5	NA	CGGGVLRSKDEQFF	TGTGGCGGGGGGGTGCTTCGTTCAAAAGATGAGCAGTTCTTC
TRBD2	TRBJ2-1	TRBV6-6	NA	CASSARTSGTYNEQFF	TGTGCCAGCAGTGCAAGGACTAGCGGGACCTACAATGAGCAGTTCTTC
NA	TRBJ1-3	TRBV6-5	NA	CASSSDGAGNTIYF	TGTGCCAGCAGTTCGGACGGAGCTGGAAACACCATATATTTT
NA	TRBJ2-7	TRBV28	NA	CASSPPPDYEQYF	TGTGCCAGCAGTCCACCCCCCGACTACGAGCAGTACTTC
TRBD2	TRBJ2-5	TRBV9	NA	CASSPSGGALETQYF	TGTGCCAGCAGCCCTAGCGGGGGGGCCTTGGAGACCCAGTACTTC
TRBD2	TRBJ2-1	TRBV11-3	few	CASSAGTSNNEQFF	TGTGCCAGCAGCGCCGGGACTAGCAACAATGAGCAGTTCTTC
NA	TRBJ2-1	TRBV6-1	NA	CASHGVGATYNEQFF	TGTGCCAGCCATGGGGTGGGCGCGACCTACAATGAGCAGTTCTTC
NA	TRBJ2-5	TRBV7-9	NA	CASSSHGGLYQETQYF	TGTGCCAGCAGCTCACACGGGGGACTGTACCAAGAGACCCAGTACTTC
NA	TRBJ1-2	TRBV4-3	NA	CASSQALGGYGYTF	TGCGCCAGCAGCCAAGCCCTCGGGGGTTATGGCTACACCTTC
NA	TRBJ1-2	TRBV27	NA	CASTSWGTEDYGYTF	TGTGCCAGCACCTCCTGGGGGACGGAGGATTATGGCTACACCTTC
TRBD1	TRBJ1-5	TRBV19	NA	CASKTGDQPQHF	TGTGCCAGTAAGACAGGGGATCAGCCCCAGCATTTT
TRBD1	TRBJ2-2	TRBV6-4	NA	CASSEEDRGEGELFF	TGTGCCAGCAGTGAAGAGGACAGGGGCGAGGGGGAGCTGTTTTTT
TRBD2	TRBJ2-5	TRBV5-4	few	CASSPIAGEETQYF	TGTGCCAGCAGCCCAATAGCGGGGGAAGAGACCCAGTACTTC
NA	TRBJ1-4	TRBV19	NA	CASSRDKVGEKLFF	TGTGCCAGTAGTAGAGACAAGGTCGGAGAAAAACTGTTTTTT
TRBD2	TRBJ2-1	TRBV4-3	NA	CASSQESPGTSGYNEQFF	TGCGCCAGCAGCCAAGAGAGCCCTGGGACTAGCGGGTACAATGAGCAGTTCTTC
NA	TRBJ2-5	TRBV11-3	NA	CASSSQGGQTQYF	TGTGCCAGCAGCTCACAGGGTGGACAGACCCAGTACTTC
NA	TRBJ1-6	TRBV12-5	once	CASGSGGSSYNSPLHF	TGTGCTAGTGGGTCGGGGGGGAGCTCCTATAATTCACCCCTCCACTTT
NA	TRBJ1-1	TRBV6-6	NA	CASTVGDNTEAFF	TGTGCCAGCACCGTCGGGGATAACACTGAAGCTTTCTTT
NA	TRBJ1-1	TRBV29-1	NA	CSVVWGSVWTEAFF	TGCAGCGTTGTCTGGGGCTCGGTTTGGACTGAAGCTTTCTTT
NA	TRBJ1-5	TRBV18	NA	CASSPAYGGNQPQHF	TGTGCCAGCTCACCGGCTTATGGTGGCAATCAGCCCCAGCATTTT
NA	TRBJ2-3	TRBV5-4	few	CALTSTDTQYF	TGTGCCCTCACTAGCACAGATACGCAGTATTTT
TRBD1	TRBJ1-6	TRBV30	NA	CAWNRGLAPLHF	TGTGCCTGGAACAGGGGGCTTGCACCCCTCCACTTT
TRBD2	TRBJ2-1	TRBV27	NA	CASSRTSGRGSYNEQFF	TGTGCCAGCAGTAGGACTAGCGGGAGAGGGTCCTACAATGAGCAGTTCTTC
NA	TRBJ1-2	TRBV6-5	NA	CASSPGEEGYGYTF	TGTGCCAGCAGTCCTGGGGAGGAAGGCTATGGCTACACCTTC
NA	TRBJ1-2	TRBV11-2	NA	CASSLGQDRRYGYTF	TGTGCCAGCAGCTTAGGACAAGACAGGAGATATGGCTACACCTTC
NA	TRBJ1-6	TRBV30	NA	CAWSAPRGVFSGSYNSPLHF	TGTGCCTGGAGTGCCCCTCGGGGGGTTTTCTCTGGCTCCTATAATTCACCCCTCCACTTT
TRBD2	TRBJ2-3	TRBV12-5	NA	CASGPTSSFSTDTQYF	TGTGCTAGTGGACCGACTAGCTCCTTTAGCACAGATACGCAGTATTTT
NA	TRBJ2-7	TRBV6-5	NA	CASSYDRGNEQYF	TGTGCCAGCAGTTACGACCGCGGCAACGAGCAGTACTTC
NA	TRBJ2-1	TRBV7-2	NA	CASSRGSYNEQFF	TGTGCCAGCAGCCGCGGAAGCTACAATGAGCAGTTCTTC
NA	TRBJ1-1	TRBV9	NA	CASSVRGQEAFF	TGTGCCAGCAGCGTCCGGGGGCAGGAAGCTTTCTTT
NA	TRBJ1-3	TRBV5-6	few	CASSSGRTIYF	TGTGCCAGCAGCTCCGGAAGGACCATATATTTT
TRBD1	TRBJ2-7	TRBV9	NA	CASSVKGTGEQYF	TGTGCCAGCAGCGTAAAGGGGACAGGGGAGCAGTACTTC
TRBD1	TRBJ2-7	TRBV27	NA	CASSATGTGIVLEQYF	TGTGCCAGCAGTGCAACCGGGACAGGAATAGTTCTCGAGCAGTACTTC
NA	TRBJ1-1	TRBV5-6	NA	CASSLGGGTEAFF	TGTGCCAGCAGCTTGGGGGGCGGCACTGAAGCTTTCTTT
TRBD1	TRBJ2-5	TRBV7-2	NA	CASSLATGGEAQYF	TGTGCCAGCAGCTTAGCGACAGGGGGGGAGGCCCAGTACTTC
TRBD1	TRBJ1-2	TRBV27	NA	CASSLRQGVVGYTF	TGTGCCAGCAGTTTAAGGCAGGGGGTTGTTGGCTACACCTTC
NA	TRBJ1-1	TRBV7-9	few	CASSLRTGNTEAFF	TGTGCCAGCAGCTTACGTACAGGGAACACTGAAGCTTTCTTT
TRBD1	TRBJ1-2	TRBV4-3	medium-sized	CASSQDRGSYGYTF	TGCGCCAGCAGCCAAGACAGGGGGAGTTATGGCTACACCTTC
TRBD1	TRBJ1-2	TRBV29-1	NA	CSVEVGQGDYGYTF	TGCAGCGTTGAAGTTGGACAGGGCGACTATGGCTACACCTTC
NA	TRBJ1-2	TRBV2	NA	CASRETGYGYTF	TGTGCCAGCAGGGAGACAGGCTATGGCTACACCTTC